This T cell receptor delta chain was observed in a study of gamma-delta T cells after stem cell transplantation. V lost 4 bases to trimming and J lost 1 base; unmatched junction nucleotides: 26. The CDR3 has 23 residues. Germline-derived CDR1 and CDR2 are GEAIGNYY and EKD. TCRdb ran CATT on the RT-PCR reads. The data hold around 12,000 delta-chain clones, with less than 50% observed a single time. The rearrangement joins TRDV2 to TRDJ1, with 13 bases identical to TRDD3. The source of this sequence is a human donor. It is not recorded whose cells these are; they may come from a transplant donor. The sample comprised gamma-delta T cells. The CDR3 is CACEAPEGPYWGIRSPSTDKLIF. CDR3 coding DNA: TGTGCCTGTGAGGCCCCGGAGGGCCCTTACTGGGGGATACGCTCCCCGAGCACCGATAAACTCATCTTT.